The 20 T cell receptor beta chains listed next were all sequenced from one sample in a study of blood T cell repertoires in COVID-19. Produced via immunoSEQ multiplex PCR; TCRdb's table is partial and in-frame only. Seen here are around 74,000 clones, around nine tenths observed once, and the top ten hold 15% to 20%. The specimen was peripheral blood. The receptor set was obtained from a woman older than 75 with active or convalescent COVID-19.

The V call is TRBV5-1, the J call TRBJ2-2, with D tentatively TRBD2 (7 bases). V was cut by 0 bases and J by 7 bases, with 16 bases left in between. CDR1 and CDR2 from the germline V gene are SGHRS and YFSETQ. The CDR3 loop spans 16 amino acids. The CDR3 coding sequence is TGCGCCAGCAGCTTGGGCGTCGGGGGGCCGGTCGGGGAGCTGTTTTTT. It encodes CASSLGVGGPVGELFF.

The chain combines TRBV5-5 with TRBJ2-7; TRBD1 matches 7 bases. With V trimmed by 4 bases and J by 3 bases, 10 bases remained unmatched. The CDR3 totals 15 residues. Germline V gene data show CDR1 as SGHKS and CDR2 as YYEKEE (reference sequence). The CDR3 loop reads CASSLGTAPYYEQYF. The CDR3 DNA reads as TGTGCCAGCAGCCTCGGGACAGCACCGTACTACGAGCAGTACTTC.

This chain links TRBV28 with TRBJ1-3, with TRBD1 matching 9 bases. V shed 5 bases and J 2 bases; nucleotides not matched to a gene: 7. CDR3 length: 16 residues. In germline, CDR1 is MDHEN, CDR2 SYDVKM. CDR3 DNA sequence: TGTGCCAGCAGTCCACCACAGGGGGCGGCTGGAAACACCATATATTTT. It yields the protein CASSPPQGAAGNTIYF.

This chain joins TRBV3-1 (or the pseudogene TRBV3-2) and TRBJ1-2, with D maybe TRBD1 (6 bases). Germline V gene data show CDR1 as LGHDT and CDR2 as YNNKEL (reference sequence). The V end lost 4 bases, the J end lost 1 base, and 13 bases lay between the germline ends. This CDR3 contains 15 residues. The CDR3 loop is CASSPRARGNYGYTF. CDR3 DNA sequence: TGTGCCAGCAGCCCTAGAGCCAGGGGTAACTATGGCTACACCTTC.

The chain links TRBV10-3 to TRBJ2-1; 12 positions agree with TRBD2. CDR1 is ENHRY and CDR2 is SYGVKD in the germline V gene. The CDR3 extends over 17 amino acids. After removal of 0 bases from V and 8 bases from J, the junction contained 8 bases not matched to a gene. This CDR3 reads CAISESTSGGPLDEQFF. CDR3 bases: TGTGCCATCAGTGAGTCGACTAGCGGGGGCCCTTTAGATGAGCAGTTCTTC.

The genes are TRBV5-1 and TRBJ1-3; D gene ambiguous. V lost 10 bases and J 1 base, leaving 9 bases between the germline ends. This CDR3 comprises 12 residues. The germline gives CDR1 SGHRS, CDR2 YFSETQ. CDR3 in amino acids: CASGESGNTIYF. The CDR3 DNA follows: TGCGCCTCTGGGGAGTCTGGAAACACCATATATTTT.

The chain combines TRBV19 with TRBJ1-6; 7 bases align to TRBD1. The J segment lost 10 bases and the V segment lost 3 bases, leaving 3 bases of the junction unmatched. Germline CDR1 reads LNHDA; CDR2 reads SQIVND (reference sequence). The CDR3 has 13 amino acids. CDR3 nucleotide sequence: TGTGCCAGTAGTATGAACAGGGGCTCACCCCTCCACTTT. This sequence encodes CASSMNRGSPLHF.

The chain employs TRBV27 and TRBJ2-1; TRBD2 agrees at 10 bases. Germline assignment: CDR1 MNHEY and CDR2 SMNVEV (reference sequence). CDR3 length: 13 residues. V gave up 8 bases and J gave up 7 bases; unmatched junction bases: 5. The CDR3 nucleotides are TGTGCCAGCGGATCGGGACTAGCGAATGAGCAGTTCTTC. Translation gives CASGSGLANEQFF.

The V and J genes are TRBV4-1 and TRBJ1-1, with TRBD1 matching 7 bases. Germline lookup yields CDR1 MGHRA and CDR2 YSYEKL. Trimming at V came to 4 bases and at J to 1 base, leaving 6 bases not matched to a gene. This CDR3 region has 15 residues. This CDR3 reads CASSLVGTENTEAFF. DNA of the CDR3: TGCGCCAGCAGCCTCGTTGGGACAGAGAACACTGAAGCTTTCTTT.

The chain joins TRBV4-3 to TRBJ1-6; TRBD1 matches at 8 bases. V trimming: 2 bases; J trimming: 8 bases; junction bases outside the gene matches: 11. Germline V gene sequence: CDR1 LGHNA, CDR2 YSLEER. The CDR3 spans 17 residues. The CDR3 DNA reads as TGCGCCAGCAGCCAATTCGACAGGGGCGAGAAATATTCACCCCTCCACTTT. Residues: CASSQFDRGEKYSPLHF.

The chain has TRBV6-4 and TRBJ2-3; D is possibly TRBD1 (5 bases). V was clipped by 5 bases and J by 6 bases, with 12 bases between them. The CDR3 contains 13 residues. The germline gives CDR1 MRHNA, CDR2 SNTAGT. CDR3: CASSSRVRDTQYF. For the CDR3, the DNA is TGTGCCAGCAGTAGCAGGGTCAGGGATACGCAGTATTTT.

V usage is TRBV3-1 (or the pseudogene TRBV3-2) and J usage is TRBJ1-2, with D possibly matching TRBD1 (5 bases). Germline V gene sequence: CDR1 LGHDT, CDR2 YNNKEL (reference sequence). With 1 base removed from V and 3 bases from J, the gap between germline ends came to 12 bases. This CDR3 is 15 amino acids long. CDR3 region: CASSQARDSDYGYTF. The DNA for the CDR3 is TGTGCCAGCAGCCAAGCCCGCGACAGTGACTATGGCTACACCTTC.

The chain joins TRBV9 to TRBJ2-2, with 7 bases that match TRBD2. The germline V gene has CDR1 SGDLS and CDR2 YYNGEE. This CDR3 has 15 amino acids. V was pared by 0 bases and J by 8 bases, with 7 bases of the junction left unmatched. The CDR3 sequence: CASSVGPAGVGELFF. CDR3 coding DNA: TGTGCCAGCAGCGTAGGTCCCGCGGGGGTTGGGGAGCTGTTTTTT.

This clone was found once. The chain has TRBV6-5 and TRBJ1-4, with TRBD1 matching 7 bases. CDR3 size: 13 residues. Germline V CDR1 and CDR2: MNHEY, SVGAGI. Trimming removed 6 bases from V and 7 bases from J; junction bases left unmatched: 5. CDR3 sequence: CASSRQGVEKLFF. The CDR3 coding sequence is TGTGCCAGCAGCCGACAGGGCGTTGAAAAACTGTTTTTT.

The chain carries TRBV28 and TRBJ2-1, with TRBD2 matching 10 bases. The V gene's germline CDR1 is MDHEN and CDR2 SYDVKM. The CDR3 covers 18 residues. Germline trimming cut 2 bases from V and 4 bases from J; bases unmatched to any gene: 11. DNA of the CDR3: TGTGCCAGCAGTTTACAAAGAAAGCTACTAGCGGGGTACAATGAGCAGTTCTTC. Translated: CASSLQRKLLAGYNEQFF. Based on the CDR3 plus reference TRBV28 and TRBJ2-1, the full variable domain is DVKVTQSSRYLVKRTGEKVFLECVQDMDHENMFWYRQDPGLGLRLIYFSYDVKMKEKGDIPEGYSVSREKKERFSLILESASTNQTSMYLCASSLQRKLLAGYNEQFFGPGTRLTVL.

The chain combines TRBV7-9 with TRBJ2-5; D gene unclear. Between the trimmed V and J ends, which lost 3 bases and 1 base, there was a span of 12 bases. Per the germline V gene, CDR1 is SEHNR and CDR2 is FQNEAQ (reference sequence). CDR3 length: 15 amino acids. The CDR3, as DNA: TGTGCCAGCAGCTTTAAAAAGCAAGTCCAAGAGACCCAGTACTTC. Its protein product is CASSFKKQVQETQYF. Combining the CDR3 with reference TRBV7-9 and TRBJ2-5 gives the whole variable domain DTGVSQNPRHKITKRGQNVTFRCDPISEHNRLYWYRQTLGQGPEFLTYFQNEAQLEKSRLLSDRFSAERPKGSFSTLEIQRTEQGDSAMYLCASSFKKQVQETQYFGPGTRLLVL.

The rearrangement links TRBV5-6 to TRBJ1-2, with D perhaps TRBD1 (6 bases). This CDR3 region has 15 residues. V lost 4 bases to trimming and J lost 0 bases, with 13 bases between them. Per the germline V gene, CDR1 is SGHDT and CDR2 is YYEEEE. This CDR3 reads CASSVRTVTNYGYTF. The CDR3, as DNA: TGTGCCAGCAGCGTACGGACAGTTACTAACTATGGCTACACCTTC.

The chain carries TRBV9 and TRBJ1-4; D is undetermined. Germline V gene data show CDR1 as SGDLS and CDR2 as YYNGEE. The CDR3 length is 15 residues. V was trimmed by 4 bases and J by 0 bases, leaving 10 bases between them. CDR3 loop: CASSPQAATNEKLFF. The CDR3 DNA reads TGTGCCAGCAGCCCCCAGGCTGCAACTAATGAAAAACTGTTTTTT.

The J gene is TRBJ2-7, the V gene TRBV6-5; no firm D call. CDR1 is MNHEY, CDR2 SVGAGI, per germline. The V end was cut by 2 bases, the J end by 4 bases, with 3 bases between. This CDR3 has 11 amino acids. CDR3 nucleotides: TGTGCCAGCAGTTACCTATACGAGCAGTACTTC. Encoded protein: CASSYLYEQYF.

J is TRBJ2-5 and V is TRBV7-3; D unclear. The CDR3 has 13 amino acids. Trimming shortened V by 1 base and J by 7 bases, and 10 bases separated the two germline ends. In germline, CDR1 is SGHTA, CDR2 FQGTGA. The CDR3 DNA reads as TGTGCCAGCAGCTTAAACAGTGATGGGACCCAGTACTTC. Residues: CASSLNSDGTQYF.